Listed below are T cell receptor beta chains from one sample, sequenced in a study of PD-L1 blockade in urothelial cancer. Method: immunoSEQ multiplex PCR; TCRdb's copy keeps in-frame clones and lacks some. The data contain 24,000 or so clones, around 85% of them singletons. Sequencing was performed on PBMCs, taken around atezolizumab (anti-PD-L1) treatment. Every receptor here comes from a man in his forties or fifties with urothelial cancer. Each CDR3 is given with its conserved first and last residue. D genes are given only for firm matches. The size field is filled for only some rows; it gives once, few, many or a size class.

V	D	J	size	CDR3	DNA
TRBV10-1	NA	TRBJ2-7	NA	CASSPSRGGGQYF	TGCGCCAGCAGCCCCTCGCGGGGAGGCGGGCAGTACTTC
TRBV6-1	TRBD1	TRBJ2-3	NA	CASRQDRTIDTQYF	TGTGCCAGCAGACAGGACAGGACCATAGATACGCAGTATTTT
TRBV7-6	TRBD1	TRBJ1-5	NA	CASSLGGTGSTINQPQHF	TGTGCCAGCAGCTTAGGAGGGACAGGGTCGACTATCAATCAGCCCCAGCATTTT
TRBV7-9	NA	TRBJ2-7	medium-sized	CASSVRTASYEQYF	TGTGCCAGCAGCGTTAGGACAGCCTCCTACGAGCAGTACTTC
TRBV7-3	NA	TRBJ1-1	NA	CASSLTGGANTEAFF	TGTGCCAGCAGCTTAACCGGGGGAGCGAACACTGAAGCTTTCTTT
TRBV30	TRBD2	TRBJ2-3	NA	CAWTDPSGATDTQYF	TGTGCCTGGACCGATCCTAGCGGGGCCACAGATACGCAGTATTTT
TRBV10-3	TRBD1	TRBJ2-7	once	CAISETGVAYEQYF	TGTGCCATCAGTGAGACAGGGGTGGCCTACGAGCAGTACTTC
TRBV19	TRBD1	TRBJ2-7	NA	CASSPGQGVYEQYF	TGTGCCAGTAGTCCGGGACAGGGGGTGTACGAGCAGTACTTC
TRBV6-6	TRBD1	TRBJ1-2	NA	CASGRDRGSGNYGYTF	TGTGCCAGCGGACGGGACAGGGGTTCAGGGAACTATGGCTACACCTTC
TRBV19	NA	TRBJ1-1	NA	CASTIRGRSTEAFF	TGTGCCAGTACCATCCGGGGTAGGAGCACTGAAGCTTTCTTT
TRBV7-2	NA	TRBJ2-5	NA	CASSLWGGRGETQYF	TGTGCCAGCAGCTTATGGGGGGGGCGCGGAGAGACCCAGTACTTC
TRBV6-1	TRBD1	TRBJ1-1	NA	CASRPAGGYTEAFF	TGTGCCAGCAGGCCCGCAGGGGGGTACACTGAAGCTTTCTTT
TRBV5-1	NA	TRBJ2-6	NA	CASSLEVGVGANVLTF	TGCGCCAGCAGCTTGGAGGTAGGGGTCGGGGCCAACGTCCTGACTTTC
TRBV7-2	NA	TRBJ1-1	NA	CASSLGPGSTEAFF	TGTGCCAGCAGCTTAGGGCCGGGTTCCACTGAAGCTTTCTTT
TRBV5-1	TRBD2	TRBJ2-1	once	CASSFWVPGTSGRISYNEQFF	TGCGCCAGCAGCTTCTGGGTGCCCGGGACTAGCGGGAGGATCTCCTACAATGAGCAGTTCTTC
TRBV7-2	NA	TRBJ2-1	NA	CASNINRVDNEQFF	TGTGCCAGCAACATAAACAGGGTCGACAATGAGCAGTTCTTC
TRBV28	TRBD1	TRBJ1-5	NA	CASSFSRGQGRGQPQHF	TGTGCCAGCAGTTTTTCTCGCGGACAGGGAAGAGGACAGCCCCAGCATTTT
TRBV14	TRBD1	TRBJ2-7	once	CASSQTYTGQAPNEQYF	TGTGCCAGCAGCCAGACGTATACGGGACAGGCCCCAAACGAGCAGTACTTC
TRBV5-1	NA	TRBJ1-1	NA	CASRFTPGKNTEAFF	TGCGCCAGCAGATTCACCCCCGGGAAGAACACTGAAGCTTTCTTT
TRBV9	TRBD2	TRBJ2-5	NA	CASSVAGGETQYF	TGTGCCAGCAGCGTAGCGGGGGGAGAGACCCAGTACTTC
TRBV5-1	TRBD2	TRBJ2-1	NA	CASTRGEGYNEQFF	TGCGCCAGCACCAGAGGGGAGGGGTATAATGAGCAGTTCTTC
TRBV29-1	TRBD1	TRBJ1-2	NA	CSVEYPGQGARGYTF	TGCAGCGTTGAGTACCCGGGACAGGGGGCGAGGGGCTACACCTTC
TRBV11-2	TRBD1	TRBJ2-7	NA	CASSRGTVSGYEQYF	TGTGCCAGCAGCAGGGGGACAGTTTCAGGCTACGAGCAGTACTTC
TRBV7-2	NA	TRBJ1-3	NA	CASSRRDGGTSGNTIYF	TGTGCCAGCAGCCGACGAGACGGGGGGACCTCTGGAAACACCATATATTTT
TRBV6-1	NA	TRBJ2-4	NA	CASSFTEAKNIQYF	TGTGCCAGCAGCTTTACAGAGGCCAAAAACATTCAGTACTTC
TRBV23-1	TRBD1	TRBJ2-5	NA	CASSQVKGAGETQYF	TGCGCCAGCAGTCAGGTGAAGGGGGCAGGAGAGACCCAGTACTTC
TRBV6-1	NA	TRBJ2-7	NA	CATYGNSLYEQYF	TGTGCCACCTACGGGAACTCTCTCTACGAGCAGTACTTC